A selection of T cell receptor beta chains follows, all from one sample in a study of cytomegalovirus exposure and HLA in healthy donors. Some clones are missing from TCRdb's copy, which holds only in-frame ones; the method was immunoSEQ multiplex PCR. The sample includes 130,000 to 150,000 clones, approximately 80% of them seen just once. Source material: PBMCs. These TCRs come from a woman aged 18-30 years in good health and CMV-seropositive. CDR3s include the opening cysteine and the closing phenylalanine or tryptophan. D genes are given only for firm matches. For some rows the clone size is stated as once, few or many, or as a class when expanded; others skip it.

V	D	size	J	CDR3	DNA
TRBV6-1	NA	NA	TRBJ1-1	CASSERRGYNTEAFF	TGTGCCAGCAGTGAGCGGCGGGGGTATAACACTGAAGCTTTCTTT
TRBV6-1	NA	NA	TRBJ2-5	CASSVRQGATRQETQYF	TGTGCCAGCAGTGTTCGCCAGGGTGCCACACGCCAAGAGACCCAGTACTTC
TRBV5-1	NA	NA	TRBJ2-3	CASSSGQTDTQYF	TGCGCCAGCAGCTCAGGACAGACAGATACGCAGTATTTT
TRBV27	NA	NA	TRBJ1-5	CASSLFGHDNQPQHF	TGTGCCAGCAGTTTATTTGGCCACGACAATCAGCCCCAGCATTTT
TRBV10-3	TRBD2	NA	TRBJ2-3	CATRGDEGDTQYF	TGTGCCACCCGGGGGGATGAAGGAGATACGCAGTATTTT
TRBV7-2	TRBD1	once	TRBJ1-1	CATERQGRRTEAFF	TGTGCCACCGAACGACAGGGGCGTAGGACTGAAGCTTTCTTT
TRBV7-2	NA	NA	TRBJ1-1	CASSVIPGHLRGTEAFF	TGTGCCAGCAGCGTAATTCCGGGACACTTGAGGGGCACTGAAGCTTTCTTT
TRBV27	NA	NA	TRBJ2-7	CASSPGVGAAYYEQYF	TGTGCCAGCAGTCCCGGGGTGGGGGCAGCCTATTACGAGCAGTACTTC
TRBV5-1	NA	NA	TRBJ2-4	CASRPDLATNIQYF	TGCGCCAGCAGACCCGATCTAGCTACAAACATTCAGTACTTC
TRBV27	NA	NA	TRBJ1-6	CASSLEGLSMEGPYNSPLHF	TGTGCCAGCAGTTTAGAGGGCCTATCCATGGAGGGGCCTTATAATTCACCCCTCCACTTT
TRBV3-1/TRBV3-2	NA	NA	TRBJ2-5	CASGQTQYF	TGTGCCAGCGGGCAGACCCAGTACTTC
TRBV27	TRBD2	once	TRBJ2-3	CASSPTSGGPNTDTQYF	TGTGCCAGCAGTCCAACTAGCGGGGGGCCCAACACAGATACGCAGTATTTT
TRBV2	NA	once	TRBJ1-5	CASSEGPPWDQPQHF	TGTGCCAGCAGTGAGGGGCCCCCTTGGGATCAGCCCCAGCATTTT
TRBV6-1	TRBD1	NA	TRBJ1-2	CASSFEQGARGYTF	TGTGCCAGCAGTTTCGAACAGGGGGCCCGCGGCTACACCTTC
TRBV7-9	NA	NA	TRBJ2-3	CASSLLTDSTDTQYF	TGTGCCAGCAGCTTATTAACAGATAGCACAGATACGCAGTATTTT
TRBV7-9	TRBD1	few	TRBJ2-3	CASSLATGDTDTQYF	TGTGCCAGCAGCTTGGCAACAGGGGACACAGATACGCAGTATTTT
TRBV5-6	NA	NA	TRBJ1-5	CASSLTGYSNQPQHF	TGTGCCAGCAGCTTGACAGGCTATAGCAATCAGCCCCAGCATTTT
TRBV15	TRBD2	few	TRBJ2-3	CATSRDRLADLTDTQYF	TGTGCCACCAGCAGAGATAGGCTAGCGGATCTCACAGATACGCAGTATTTT
TRBV6-5	TRBD1	NA	TRBJ1-2	CASQGAPRGYTF	TGTGCCAGCCAGGGGGCGCCGCGGGGCTACACCTTC
TRBV27	TRBD2	few	TRBJ2-7	CASSPSSGGAAYEQYF	TGTGCCAGCAGCCCCTCGAGCGGGGGGGCCGCCTACGAGCAGTACTTC
TRBV9	NA	NA	TRBJ1-3	CASSVLPEGSAGNTIYF	TGTGCCAGCAGCGTATTACCCGAGGGAAGCGCTGGAAACACCATATATTTT
TRBV9	TRBD2	NA	TRBJ2-2	CASSAGANTGELFF	TGTGCCAGTTCAGCGGGGGCGAACACCGGGGAGCTGTTTTTT
TRBV19	NA	few	TRBJ1-5	CASSISRNQPQHF	TGTGCCAGTAGTATCTCGAGGAATCAGCCCCAGCATTTT
TRBV19	TRBD1	NA	TRBJ1-5	CASLGTGGNQPQHF	TGTGCCAGCCTAGGGACAGGGGGCAATCAGCCCCAGCATTTT
TRBV10-2	NA	NA	TRBJ1-5	CASSEDGNSNQPQHF	TGCGCCAGCAGTGAAGACGGGAATAGCAATCAGCCCCAGCATTTT
TRBV6-5	NA	many	TRBJ2-7	CASSTTAGYTYEQYF	TGTGCCAGCAGCACTACGGCCGGCTATACCTACGAGCAGTACTTC
TRBV11-3	TRBD1	NA	TRBJ2-6	CASSRGQGLAGANVLTF	TGTGCCAGCAGCCGAGGACAGGGCTTGGCTGGGGCCAACGTCCTGACTTTC
TRBV7-8	NA	NA	TRBJ2-7	CASSASYEQYF	TGTGCCAGCAGCGCTTCCTACGAGCAGTACTTC
TRBV4-3	TRBD1	few	TRBJ2-7	CASSQAAGTGYEQYF	TGCGCCAGCAGCCAAGCCGCCGGGACAGGCTACGAGCAGTACTTC
TRBV5-4	NA	NA	TRBJ2-2	CASSLGGGTAGELFF	TGTGCCAGCAGCCTGGGTGGGGGGACGGCCGGGGAGCTGTTTTTT
TRBV30	NA	NA	TRBJ1-1	CAWIGQGAFF	TGTGCCTGGATAGGGCAGGGAGCTTTCTTT
TRBV27	NA	NA	TRBJ2-7	CASSRITGIVGYEQYF	TGTGCCAGCAGTAGGATCACAGGGATTGTAGGCTACGAGCAGTACTTC
TRBV10-3	NA	NA	TRBJ1-2	CATSPVVYGYTF	TGTGCCACCTCCCCGGTAGTATATGGCTACACCTTC
TRBV11-2	TRBD2	NA	TRBJ2-5	CASSLAGGGETQYF	TGTGCCAGCTCGCTAGCGGGGGGAGGAGAGACCCAGTACTTC
TRBV19	NA	few	TRBJ1-4	CASSIHATIRGEKLFF	TGTGCCAGTAGTATCCACGCGACAATAAGGGGTGAAAAACTGTTTTTT
TRBV5-1	NA	NA	TRBJ2-3	CASSLVGAVPDTQYF	TGCGCCAGCAGTTTGGTAGGGGCAGTTCCAGATACGCAGTATTTT
TRBV15	NA	NA	TRBJ1-1	CATSATGNTEAFF	TGTGCCACCAGCGCGACAGGGAACACTGAAGCTTTCTTT
TRBV6-1	NA	NA	TRBJ1-2	CASSESGSYRYTF	TGTGCCAGCAGTGAATCCGGGTCATACAGGTACACCTTC
TRBV5-4	TRBD2	few	TRBJ2-7	CASSFGRGVGEQYF	TGTGCCAGCAGCTTCGGGCGGGGGGTTGGGGAGCAGTACTTC
TRBV30	TRBD1	NA	TRBJ2-2	CAWSTGVATGELFF	TGTGCCTGGAGTACAGGGGTGGCCACCGGGGAGCTGTTTTTT
TRBV6-1	TRBD1	NA	TRBJ2-5	CASTLTGVLSTQYF	TGTGCCAGCACCCTAACAGGGGTGTTGTCGACCCAGTACTTC
TRBV18	TRBD1	once	TRBJ1-1	CASSPGQQNTEAFF	TGTGCCAGCTCACCGGGACAGCAAAACACTGAAGCTTTCTTT
TRBV6-6	TRBD1	NA	TRBJ1-2	CASSYQPGQGNYGYTF	TGTGCCAGCAGTTACCAACCGGGACAGGGAAACTATGGCTACACCTTC
TRBV29-1	NA	NA	TRBJ1-1	CSVYRRQDTNTEAFF	TGCAGCGTTTACCGCCGACAGGACACTAACACTGAAGCTTTCTTT
TRBV29-1	TRBD2	NA	TRBJ2-1	CSVDGLAGHNEQFF	TGCAGCGTTGATGGCCTAGCGGGGCACAATGAGCAGTTCTTC
TRBV6-5	NA	few	TRBJ2-2	CASSYSTGWRTGELFF	TGTGCCAGCAGTTACTCAACAGGGTGGCGCACCGGGGAGCTGTTTTTT
TRBV7-9	NA	NA	TRBJ1-2	CASSFWDTNYGYTF	TGTGCCAGCAGCTTCTGGGACACTAACTATGGCTACACCTTC